The next 29 T cell receptor beta chains were all read from a single sample in a study of siplizumab effects on memory and regulatory T cells. Method: immunoSEQ multiplex PCR; TCRdb's copy keeps in-frame clones and lacks some. This table has roughly 100,000 clones, roughly 90% appearing once. Sequenced: CD4+ T cells sorted from blood. All receptors come from a human donor in good health.

This chain links TRBV30 with TRBJ2-6, with D uncertain. The CDR3 spans 13 residues. V lost 3 bases, J lost 2 bases, and 5 bases lay in between. Germline V CDR1 and CDR2: GTSNPN, SVGIG (reference sequence). CDR3: CAWRKAGANVLTF. The CDR3 DNA is TGTGCCTGGAGAAAAGCTGGGGCCAACGTCCTGACTTTC.

The V call is TRBV7-9, the J call TRBJ2-7, with D possibly being TRBD1 (6 bases). The CDR3 covers 15 residues. In germline, CDR1 is SEHNR, CDR2 FQNEAQ (reference sequence). V lost 7 bases and J 2 bases, leaving 18 bases between the germline ends. CDR3 sequence reads: CASTFLGGSPYEQYF. In DNA form, the CDR3 reads TGTGCCAGCACCTTTTTAGGGGGATCCCCCTACGAGCAGTACTTC.

CDR3 nucleotides: TGTGCCAGCAGCTTCCGCAGGAATCAGCCCCAGCATTTT. Translated, it gives CASSFRRNQPQHF. The chain links TRBV7-2 to TRBJ1-5; D is unclear. Trimming left V 3 bases short and J 4 bases short, with 7 bases between. The V gene's germline CDR1 is SGHTA and CDR2 FQGNSA. The CDR3 covers 13 residues.

The rearrangement uses TRBV28 and TRBJ2-5, with 9 bases identical to TRBD1. The germline CDR1 and CDR2 sequences are MDHEN and SYDVKM. After removal of 7 bases from V and 5 bases from J, the junction contained 14 bases not matched to a gene. This CDR3 comprises 16 residues. The CDR3 sequence: CASKGNRDRVLETQYF. The CDR3 nucleotides are TGTGCCAGCAAGGGGAACCGGGACAGGGTATTGGAGACCCAGTACTTC.

This rearrangement joins TRBV4-2 to TRBJ2-5; D may be TRBD1 or TRBD2 (5 bases each). CDR3 length: 15 amino acids. Germline V gives CDR1 LGHNA, CDR2 YNFKEQ. V was trimmed by 4 bases and J by 2 bases, leaving 14 bases between them. This CDR3 is CASSLRAWGQETQYF. CDR3 in DNA: TGTGCCAGCAGCCTCCGGGCCTGGGGGCAAGAGACCCAGTACTTC.

V is TRBV7-9 and J is TRBJ2-1, with TRBD1 matching 9 bases. The V gene's germline CDR1 is SEHNR and CDR2 FQNEAQ (reference sequence). Trimming cost V 1 base and J 7 bases; bases outside gene matches: 5. CDR3 length: 15 amino acids. The CDR3: CASSLGTGDRNEQFF. CDR3 bases: TGTGCCAGCAGCTTAGGGACAGGGGATCGGAATGAGCAGTTCTTC.

V gene TRBV7-9 combines with J gene TRBJ2-1, with D maybe TRBD2 (6 bases). Trimming removed 1 base at V and 10 bases at J, with 14 bases between. CDR1 and CDR2 from the germline V gene are SEHNR and FQNEAQ (reference sequence). The CDR3 has 14 residues. The CDR3 nucleotides read TGTGCCAGCAGCTTAGAAGGGACTGGGACCGAGCAGTTCTTC. Amino acids: CASSLEGTGTEQFF.

This clone has a single count. The chain combines TRBV7-2 with TRBJ2-2, with D perhaps matching TRBD2 (6 bases). The CDR3 covers 16 residues. Germline CDR1 SGHTA, CDR2 FQGNSA. Trimming took off 8 bases at V and 1 base at J, with 17 bases between the two ends. The CDR3 DNA is TGTGCCAGCGATAGAGCGGGCGCAGTGAACACCGGGGAGCTGTTTTTT. Amino acids: CASDRAGAVNTGELFF.

The sample holds many counts of this clone. The chain carries TRBV13 and TRBJ2-2; 13 bases line up with TRBD2. Unmatched junction bases numbered 3, after V lost 4 bases and J lost 4 bases. CDR3 length: 16 amino acids. Looked up from germline, CDR1 is PRHDT and CDR2 is FYEKMQ (reference sequence). CDR3 in amino acids: CASSSGLAGATGELFF. CDR3 in DNA: TGTGCCAGCAGCTCCGGACTAGCGGGGGCCACCGGGGAGCTGTTTTTT.

The genes are TRBV7-3 and TRBJ2-2, with D maybe TRBD2 (5 bases). This CDR3 is 18 amino acids long. The germline V and J ends were trimmed by 5 bases and 0 bases, with 19 bases remaining between them. Germline loops: CDR1 SGHTA, CDR2 FQGTGA. CDR3 DNA: TGTGCCAGCAGCCCGAGAGTAGCGTCCTCCCCGAACACCGGGGAGCTGTTTTTT. It is translated as CASSPRVASSPNTGELFF.

The V and J genes are TRBV14 and TRBJ2-2, with 10 bases that match TRBD2. The CDR3 is 15 residues long. V was clipped by 4 bases and J by 4 bases; unmatched bases: 3. Per the germline V gene, CDR1 is SGHDN and CDR2 is FVKESK. DNA for the CDR3: TGTGCCAGCAGCCGGACTAGCGGCCCCACCGGGGAGCTGTTTTTT. Translating it yields CASSRTSGPTGELFF. The full variable domain, rest sourced from reference TRBV14 and TRBJ2-2, is EAGVTQFPSHSVIEKGQTVTLRCDPISGHDNLYWYRRVMGKEIKFLLHFVKESKQDESGMPNNRFLAERTGGTYSTLKVQPAELEDSGVYFCASSRTSGPTGELFFGEGSRLTVL.

The V call is TRBV5-4, the J call TRBJ2-1; possible D gene TRBD2, 6 bases. Trimming took 7 bases from V and 5 from J, leaving 22 bases between them. CDR1 and CDR2 from the germline V gene are SGHNT and YYREEE (reference sequence). This CDR3 region has 16 residues. The CDR3: CASYFNSGPAHNEQFF. CDR3 in DNA: TGTGCCAGCTACTTCAATAGCGGCCCAGCTCACAATGAGCAGTTCTTC. The entire variable domain, with the rest obtained from reference TRBV5-4 and TRBJ2-1, is as follows: ETGVTQSPTHLIKTRGQQVTLRCSSQSGHNTVSWYQQALGQGPQFIFQYYREEENGRGNFPPRFSGLQFPNYSSELNVNALELDDSALYLCASYFNSGPAHNEQFFGPGTRLTVL.

This clone was observed once. The rearrangement uses TRBV7-2 and TRBJ1-1; D remains unclear. This CDR3 contains 15 residues. CDR1 SGHTA and CDR2 FQGNSA come from the germline V gene. The V and J ends lost 2 bases and 4 bases respectively, with 14 bases between them. Here the CDR3 DNA reads TGTGCCAGCAGCTTACTCAGTAGGGTGGGCACTGAAGCTTTCTTT. It translates to CASSLLSRVGTEAFF.

This sequence joins TRBV5-1 and TRBJ2-2, with D maybe TRBD1 (6 bases). This CDR3 has 14 amino acids. Trimming removed 1 base from V and 6 bases from J, with 10 bases in between. CDR1 and CDR2 from the germline V gene are SGHRS and YFSETQ. The CDR3 is CASSLTRTAGELFF. The CDR3, as DNA: TGCGCCAGCAGCTTGACGAGGACAGCCGGGGAGCTGTTTTTT.

The rearrangement joins TRBV11-2 to TRBJ2-7; 8 positions match TRBD1. The CDR3 has 15 amino acids. The V gene's germline CDR1 is SGHAT and CDR2 FQNNGV. V lost 4 bases and J lost 0; bases outside the gene matches: 5. CDR3 DNA sequence: TGTGCCAGCAGCTCCGTGGACAGGGCCTCCTACGAGCAGTACTTC. It is translated as CASSSVDRASYEQYF.

DNA for the CDR3: TGCAGCGTTGGTCCTGGGGTCAATGAGCAGTTCTTC. It translates to CSVGPGVNEQFF. This rearrangement joins TRBV29-1 to TRBJ2-1; D ambiguous. CDR1 is SQVTM and CDR2 is ANQGSEA in the germline V gene. V lost 4 bases to trimming and J lost 6 bases, with 10 bases between them. CDR3 length equals 12 residues.

The chain employs TRBV5-1 and TRBJ2-2; D unresolved. CDR1 is SGHRS and CDR2 is YFSETQ in the germline V gene. CDR3 size: 14 residues. The V end was cut by 5 bases, the J end by 1 base, with 9 bases between. As DNA, the CDR3 is TGCGCCAGCAGGGGCTGGATGAACACCGGGGAGCTGTTTTTT. As protein: CASRGWMNTGELFF.

The CDR3 here is CASSAPTTGELFF. For the CDR3, the DNA is TGTGCCAGCAGCGCACCTACCACCGGGGAGCTGTTTTTT. The V gene is TRBV7-3, the J gene TRBJ2-2; D not resolved. V lost 5 bases and J 4 bases, leaving 8 bases between the germline ends. The germline V gene encodes CDR1 SGHTA and CDR2 FQGTGA. This CDR3 has 13 residues.

J is TRBJ2-3 and V is TRBV6-5; no definite D call. The CDR3 consists of 13 residues. Germline-derived CDR1 and CDR2 are MNHEY and SVGAGI. Trimming took off 6 bases at V and 1 base at J, with 8 bases between the two ends. This chain's CDR3 is CASRRVGTDTQYF. CDR3 nucleotides: TGTGCCAGCAGGAGAGTGGGCACAGATACGCAGTATTTT.

The chain couples TRBV19 to TRBJ2-5; D is unresolved. The CDR3 covers 12 residues. Per the germline V gene, CDR1 is LNHDA and CDR2 is SQIVND (reference sequence). Trimming took 7 bases from V and 4 from J, leaving 10 bases between them. The CDR3 here is CASNDFSETQYF. The CDR3 nucleotides read TGTGCCAGTAATGACTTTTCAGAGACCCAGTACTTC.

The CDR3 region has the DNA TGTGCCAGCTCACCCCCCCGGGGGCAGGGCAATGAGCAGTTCTTC. Translated, it gives CASSPPRGQGNEQFF. J is TRBJ2-1 and V is TRBV18; D assignment may be TRBD1 or TRBD2 (6 bases each). There are 15 residues in the CDR3. V was clipped by 3 bases and J by 6 bases, with 15 bases between them. Germline V gene data show CDR1 as KGHSH and CDR2 as LQKENI.

The chain has TRBV19 and TRBJ2-1; TRBD2 aligns across 14 bases. The V gene end was trimmed by 4 bases and the J gene end by 10 bases; junction bases not matched to a gene: 12. Germline V lookup: CDR1 LNHDA, CDR2 SQIVND (reference sequence). The CDR3 contains 17 residues. The CDR3: CASSTGGLAGVNGEQFF. The CDR3 nucleotides read TGTGCCAGTAGTACTGGGGGACTAGCGGGAGTTAATGGGGAGCAGTTCTTC.

This clone is a singleton in its sample. This chain links TRBV2 with TRBJ1-1; D unresolved. Germline loops: CDR1 SNHLY, CDR2 FYNNEI. The CDR3 is made up of 13 amino acids. Between the trimmed V and J ends, which lost 4 bases and 0 bases, there was a span of 6 bases. CDR3 residues: CASSVAVNTEAFF. DNA for the CDR3: TGTGCCAGCAGTGTCGCCGTGAACACTGAAGCTTTCTTT.

V usage is TRBV10-2 and J usage is TRBJ2-7, with D perhaps matching TRBD1 or TRBD2 (5 bases each). This CDR3 contains 15 residues. V was clipped by 6 bases and J by 4 bases, with 19 bases between them. The germline gives CDR1 WSHSY, CDR2 SAAADI. The CDR3 protein is CASRGPGPTRYEQYF. As DNA, the CDR3 is TGCGCCAGCAGGGGGCCGGGACCAACTAGGTACGAGCAGTACTTC.

The CDR3 reads CASSPGRGFSYEQYF. CDR3 in DNA: TGTGCCAGTAGTCCCGGCAGGGGTTTTTCCTACGAGCAGTACTTC. The rearrangement links TRBV19 to TRBJ2-7; weak D call: TRBD1 (6 bases). CDR1 and CDR2 (germline): LNHDA, SQIVND (reference sequence). V lost 5 bases and J 1 base, leaving 15 bases between the germline ends. This CDR3 has 15 residues.

The rearrangement uses TRBV27 and TRBJ2-3; 10 bases fit TRBD1. This CDR3 has 14 amino acids. Looked up from germline, CDR1 is MNHEY and CDR2 is SMNVEV (reference sequence). Losses at the gene ends were 6 bases for V and 5 bases for J; bases not matched to a gene: 5. The CDR3 DNA is TGTGCCAGCAGACGAGACAGGGGGCAAGATACGCAGTATTTT. This codes for CASRRDRGQDTQYF.

V usage is TRBV2 and J usage is TRBJ1-6; D not resolved. Trimming left V 0 bases short and J 8 bases short, with 5 bases between. CDR1 is SNHLY, CDR2 FYNNEI, per germline. The CDR3 totals 13 residues. CDR3 DNA sequence: TGTGCCAGCAGTGAAGCTATGGATTCACCCCTCCACTTT. It yields the protein CASSEAMDSPLHF.

This clone appeared once. This chain connects TRBV28 to TRBJ2-7; 9 positions agree with TRBD1. The germline V gene encodes CDR1 MDHEN and CDR2 SYDVKM. The junction had 2 bases not matched to a gene; V was cut back by 7 bases and J by 4 bases. The CDR3 length is 12 residues. The CDR3 protein is CASTGTGYEQYF. CDR3 nucleotides: TGTGCCAGCACCGGGACAGGGTACGAGCAGTACTTC.

The CDR3 reads CASSMRGDSNQPQHF. CDR3 DNA sequence: TGTGCCAGTAGTATGAGGGGGGATAGCAATCAGCCCCAGCATTTT. The gene calls are TRBV19 and TRBJ1-5; possible D gene TRBD1, 6 bases. Looked up from germline, CDR1 is LNHDA and CDR2 is SQIVND (reference sequence). V lost 3 bases and J 0 bases, leaving 9 bases between the germline ends. The CDR3 is 15 amino acids.